These 9 T cell receptor beta chains originate from one sample sequenced in a study of cytomegalovirus exposure and HLA in healthy donors. The study ran its PCR with 60 Vbeta and 13 Jbeta primers. The data were produced by immunoSEQ multiplex PCR, yet TCRdb's version contains in-frame clones alone and is incomplete. The sample lists about 74,000 clones, around 70% seen once, with 11% in the top ten. Sequences were obtained from PBMCs. Receptor source: a woman aged 40 to 50 in good health and CMV-seropositive.

The chain carries TRBV5-8 and TRBJ1-1; no clear D. The germline V gene encodes CDR1 SGHTS and CDR2 YDEGEE. CDR3 length equals 14 residues. The V end lost 1 base, the J end lost 0 bases, and 7 bases lay between the germline ends. The CDR3 protein is CASSLTHLNTEAFF. Here the CDR3 DNA reads TGTGCCAGCAGCTTGACACATTTGAACACTGAAGCTTTCTTT.

The V and J genes are TRBV9 and TRBJ1-1; TRBD1 matches 10 bases. With V trimmed by 0 bases and J by 2 bases, 4 bases remained unmatched. Germline V gene lookup returns CDR1 SGDLS and CDR2 YYNGEE. There are 16 residues in the CDR3. CDR3 sequence reads: CASSVAGDRGNTEAFF. In DNA, the CDR3 is TGTGCCAGCAGCGTAGCCGGGGACAGGGGAAACACTGAAGCTTTCTTT. The full variable domain, in which reference TRBV9 and TRBJ1-1 provide the parts outside the CDR3, is DSGVTQTPKHLITATGQRVTLRCSPRSGDLSVYWYQQSLDQGLQFLIQYYNGEERAKGNILERFSAQQFPDLHSELNLSSLELGDSALYFCASSVAGDRGNTEAFFGQGTRLTVV.

J is TRBJ1-6 and V is TRBV25-1, with a possible D match to TRBD1 (5 bases). This CDR3 spans 17 amino acids. Looked up from germline, CDR1 is MGHDK and CDR2 is SYGVNS. Trimming shortened V by 0 bases and J by 9 bases, and 18 bases separated the two germline ends. The CDR3 DNA is TGTGCCAGCAGTGAATACGGGGGTAGGACATCCTTTTCACCCCTCCACTTT. Residues: CASSEYGGRTSFSPLHF.

The CDR3 DNA follows: TGTGCCAGCAGCTTTTCAGGGGGCCCTGAAGCTTTCTTT. It yields the protein CASSFSGGPEAFF. The V gene is TRBV5-4, the J gene TRBJ1-1; 8 bases agree with TRBD1. The CDR3 has 13 amino acids. Unmatched junction bases numbered 3, after V lost 2 bases and J lost 6 bases. Germline V lookup: CDR1 SGHNT, CDR2 YYREEE (reference sequence).

At least ten counts were recorded for this clone. This chain joins TRBV15 and TRBJ1-1; 9 bases line up with TRBD1. The junction had 7 bases not matched to a gene; V was cut back by 5 bases and J by 6 bases. This CDR3 spans 14 amino acids. Germline-derived CDR1 and CDR2 are LNHNV and YYDKDF (reference sequence). The CDR3 reads CATSSGQGGAEAFF. The CDR3 region has the DNA TGTGCCACCAGCTCGGGACAGGGAGGCGCTGAAGCTTTCTTT.

CDR3: CASSKGGGEAFF. The CDR3 DNA sequence: TGTGCCAGCAGCAAAGGGGGTGGTGAAGCTTTCTTT. The rearrangement uses TRBV7-9 and TRBJ1-1; possible D gene TRBD1, 6 bases. Germline V CDR1 and CDR2: SEHNR, FQNEAQ (reference sequence). Trimming stripped 5 bases from V and 7 bases from J, with 11 bases between. CDR3 length: 12 residues.

This chain uses TRBV11-2 with TRBJ1-1; D is undetermined. This CDR3 region has 11 residues. The V end lost 6 bases, the J end lost 1 base, and 3 bases lay between the germline ends. CDR1 is SGHAT and CDR2 is FQNNGV in the germline V gene. CDR3 sequence: CASRANTEAFF. CDR3 nucleotide sequence: TGTGCCAGCAGGGCGAACACTGAAGCTTTCTTT. The full variable domain, in which reference TRBV11-2 and TRBJ1-1 provide the parts outside the CDR3, is EAGVAQSPRYKIIEKRQSVAFWCNPISGHATLYWYQQILGQGPKLLIQFQNNGVVDDSQLPKDRFSAERLKGVDSTLKIQPAKLEDSAVYLCASRANTEAFFGQGTRLTVV.

This clone has a handful of counts. The J gene is TRBJ1-5, the V gene TRBV19; tentative D call: TRBD1 (6 bases). This CDR3 contains 15 residues. CDR1 is LNHDA, CDR2 SQIVND, per germline (reference sequence). V lost 3 bases, J lost 3 bases, and 12 bases lay in between. As DNA, the CDR3 is TGTGCCAGTAGTATCCGTGGACAGCCCAATCAGCCCCAGCATTTT. It yields the protein CASSIRGQPNQPQHF.

V and J are TRBV6-5 and TRBJ1-1; D is uncertain. The V gene lost 0 bases and the J gene lost 4 bases, with 12 bases spanning the gap. The CDR3 has 15 amino acids. Germline values: CDR1 MNHEY, CDR2 SVGAGI. The CDR3, as DNA: TGTGCCAGCAGTTACTCGTCCGTAACTGGCACTGAAGCTTTCTTT. Protein product: CASSYSSVTGTEAFF.